These 4 T cell receptor beta chains were all obtained from the same sample, sequenced in a study of T cell responses to AZD1222 COVID-19 vaccine (dated by TCRdb to 2020 to 2022). The time point label here, explained by the study, means: about 28 days (+/-7) after the second vaccine dose. Library preparation was by the immunoSEQ multiplex PCR assay. Drawn from immuneACCESS, this table holds only the in-frame rearrangements with V and J called that TCRdb kept. Clones are partly lost; checked studies trace under half to an unresolved V gene and leave the rest unexplained. This sample has around 15,000 clones in its table, and about 84% of those were observed once. In total, the top ten clones hold around 39% of the sample. This specimen was peripheral blood, taken 28 days after the second AZD1222 dose. These receptors were collected from an adult who received the AZD1222 COVID-19 vaccine.

This sequence joins TRBV6-4 and TRBJ2-2; D remains unclear. CDR1 MRHNA and CDR2 SNTAGT come from the germline V gene. V lost 6 bases to trimming and J lost 5 bases, with 4 bases between them. The CDR3 is made up of 11 amino acids. As DNA, the CDR3 is TGTGCCAGCAGACCTACCGGGGAGCTGTTTTTT. Translating it yields CASRPTGELFF.

This rearrangement joins TRBV2 to TRBJ1-5; D is unresolved. V lost 7 bases, J lost 1 base, and 8 bases lay in between. The CDR3 spans 13 residues. Germline-derived CDR1 and CDR2 are SNHLY and FYNNEI. CDR3 loop: CASKKESNQPQHF. The DNA for the CDR3 is TGTGCCAGCAAAAAGGAAAGCAATCAGCCCCAGCATTTT.

This chain uses TRBV11-3 with TRBJ1-1, with D unclear. V lost 0 bases and J lost 4, with 6 bases in between. This CDR3 has 13 residues. Germline V gene sequence: CDR1 SGHNT, CDR2 YENEEA. CDR3 sequence: CASSLEGFTEAFF. In DNA form, the CDR3 reads TGTGCCAGCAGCTTAGAAGGGTTCACTGAAGCTTTCTTT.

The V and J genes are TRBV5-4 and TRBJ2-7, with TRBD2 identical over 9 bases. The CDR3 runs to 17 residues. Germline-derived CDR1 and CDR2 are SGHNT and YYREEE (reference sequence). With 4 bases clipped from V and 5 bases from J, the junction kept 16 bases outside the gene matches. CDR3 protein: CASSPGLATRGFHEQYF. The CDR3 DNA is TGTGCCAGCAGCCCAGGACTAGCGACCAGGGGATTCCACGAGCAGTACTTC.